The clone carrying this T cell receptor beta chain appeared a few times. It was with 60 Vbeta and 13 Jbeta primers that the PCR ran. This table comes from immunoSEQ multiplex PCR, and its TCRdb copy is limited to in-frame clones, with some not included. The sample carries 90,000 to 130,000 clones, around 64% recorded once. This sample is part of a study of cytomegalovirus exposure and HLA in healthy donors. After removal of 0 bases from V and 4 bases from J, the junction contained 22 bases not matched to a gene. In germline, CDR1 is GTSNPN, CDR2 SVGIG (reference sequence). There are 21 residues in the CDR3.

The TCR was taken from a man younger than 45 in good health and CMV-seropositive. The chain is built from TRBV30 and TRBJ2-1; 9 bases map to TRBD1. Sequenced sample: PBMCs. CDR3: CAWSVRLGQGSVEDPYNEQFF. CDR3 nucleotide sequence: TGTGCCTGGAGTGTACGGCTCGGACAGGGGAGTGTCGAGGACCCTTACAATGAGCAGTTCTTC.